The 28 T cell receptor beta chains in this list originate from one sample, sequenced in a study of blood T cell repertoires in COVID-19. TCRdb's table, derived via immunoSEQ multiplex PCR, lists solely in-frame clones and lacks some. Seen here are approximately 200,000 clones, roughly 84% observed once, and the top ten hold under 2.5%. The sequencing sample was made of peripheral blood. The receptors come from a man aged 40-50 years with active or convalescent COVID-19.

This clone was observed a single time. The chain joins TRBV5-4 to TRBJ1-1; 11 nucleotides match TRBD1. Germline V CDR1 and CDR2: SGHNT, YYREEE (reference sequence). The CDR3 spans 18 residues. The J segment lost 3 bases and the V segment lost 4 bases, leaving 14 bases of the junction unmatched. The CDR3 nucleotides read TGTGCCAGCAGCCCCACTGGACAGGGGGCGCCGAGGTACACTGAAGCTTTCTTT. Its protein product is CASSPTGQGAPRYTEAFF.

This CDR3 is CASRRTSGRADTQYF. The CDR3 DNA is TGTGCCAGCAGGCGGACTAGCGGGAGGGCAGATACGCAGTATTTT. The rearrangement joins TRBV6-5 to TRBJ2-3; 15 positions match TRBD2. CDR3 length: 15 residues. With 6 bases clipped from V and 4 bases from J, the junction kept 2 bases outside the gene matches. Germline assignment: CDR1 MNHEY and CDR2 SVGAGI.

V is TRBV28 and J is TRBJ1-1; D might be TRBD1 (5 bases). The V gene lost 6 bases and the J gene lost 4 bases, with 15 bases spanning the gap. This CDR3 spans 14 amino acids. Germline loops: CDR1 MDHEN, CDR2 SYDVKM. The DNA of the CDR3 is TGTGCCAGCAGGTGGGGGTTGCGGGGCACTGAAGCTTTCTTT. This gives the protein CASRWGLRGTEAFF.

V gene TRBV29-1 combines with J gene TRBJ1-1; tentative D call: TRBD1 (6 bases). With 3 bases removed from V and 7 bases from J, the gap between germline ends came to 12 bases. This CDR3 is built from 12 residues. Germline V gene data show CDR1 as SQVTM and CDR2 as ANQGSEA. The CDR3 here is CSVEEDSYEAFF. As DNA, the CDR3 is TGCAGCGTTGAGGAGGACAGCTATGAAGCTTTCTTT.

V is TRBV6-5 and J is TRBJ2-7; tentative D call: TRBD2 (6 bases). CDR3 length: 14 amino acids. Deletions cut 5 bases from V and 5 bases from J, with 16 bases between. Germline V gene sequence: CDR1 MNHEY, CDR2 SVGAGI. CDR3 DNA: TGTGCCAGCAGTCAGACAGATCGCGGGGACGAGCAGTACTTC. Protein sequence: CASSQTDRGDEQYF.

The genes are TRBV18 and TRBJ2-7; 7 bases line up with TRBD1. CDR3 length equals 15 residues. V was clipped by 2 bases and J by 0 bases; unmatched bases: 4. CDR1 and CDR2 (germline): KGHSH, LQKENI. DNA for the CDR3: TGTGCCAGCTCACCAAGACAGGGAACCTCCTACGAGCAGTACTTC. It translates to CASSPRQGTSYEQYF.

V is TRBV2 and J is TRBJ2-7, with TRBD1 matching over 7 bases. J gave up 1 base and V 5 bases, and 5 bases lay outside the gene matches. CDR1 SNHLY and CDR2 FYNNEI come from the germline V gene. The CDR3 has 14 residues. The CDR3 DNA reads TGTGCCAGCAGTCCCGGACAGGCGTCCTACGAGCAGTACTTC. It is translated as CASSPGQASYEQYF.

The J gene is TRBJ2-1, the V gene TRBV7-3; weak D call: TRBD2 (6 bases). The length of the CDR3 is 12 residues. Trimming removed 5 bases from V and 10 bases from J, with 12 bases in between. CDR1 and CDR2 from the germline V gene are SGHTA and FQGTGA. The CDR3 loop reads CASSILGGEQFF. The CDR3 nucleotides are TGTGCCAGCAGCATTCTCGGGGGAGAGCAGTTCTTC.

The chain recombines TRBV4-1 with TRBJ2-5, with 12 bases matching TRBD2. Germline V CDR1 and CDR2: MGHRA, YSYEKL. CDR3 length equals 14 residues. After removal of 3 bases from V and 10 bases from J, the junction contained 6 bases not matched to a gene. The CDR3 reads CASSHEVLAGGQYF. In DNA form, the CDR3 reads TGCGCCAGCAGCCATGAGGTACTAGCGGGAGGCCAGTACTTC.

This rearrangement joins TRBV28 to TRBJ1-5; D is possibly TRBD1 (6 bases). Germline V gives CDR1 MDHEN, CDR2 SYDVKM. V dropped 4 bases and J dropped 3 bases, with 10 bases sitting between them. The CDR3 has 14 residues. The CDR3 DNA reads TGTGCCAGCAGTTGGGCAGGGGCCAATCAGCCCCAGCATTTT. It codes for CASSWAGANQPQHF.

V is TRBV9 and J is TRBJ1-4, with D perhaps matching TRBD1 (5 bases). The CDR3 extends over 15 amino acids. Per germline, CDR1 SGDLS and CDR2 YYNGEE. Trimming removed 0 bases at V and 5 bases at J, with 11 bases between. The chain's CDR3 is CASSVGWGVNEKLFF. CDR3 DNA sequence: TGTGCCAGCAGCGTAGGATGGGGGGTCAATGAAAAACTGTTTTTT.

V is TRBV5-4 and J is TRBJ2-5; possibly TRBD1 for D (6 bases). V gave up 1 base and J gave up 3 bases, with 7 bases separating them. Germline V gives CDR1 SGHNT, CDR2 YYREEE (reference sequence). This CDR3 has 13 amino acids. The CDR3: CASSLTGKETQYF. The CDR3, as DNA: TGTGCCAGCAGCTTGACAGGGAAAGAGACCCAGTACTTC.

The CDR3 bases are TGTGCCATCAGAGCGGAGGATTACGAGCAGTACTTC. The encoded protein is CAIRAEDYEQYF. The chain has TRBV10-3 and TRBJ2-7; tentatively, D is TRBD2 (5 bases). The V end was cut by 6 bases, the J end by 4 bases, with 10 bases between. The CDR3 loop spans 12 amino acids. The germline V gene has CDR1 ENHRY and CDR2 SYGVKD.

The J gene is TRBJ2-3, the V gene TRBV5-4; a possible D gene is TRBD2 (6 bases). CDR1 is SGHNT, CDR2 YYREEE, per germline (reference sequence). Deletions cut 0 bases from V and 5 bases from J, with 13 bases between. The CDR3 is made up of 15 amino acids. The DNA for the CDR3 is TGTGCCAGCAGCTTGGGCGGGCAGGAGGGAGATACGCAGTATTTT. Amino acid sequence: CASSLGGQEGDTQYF.

J is TRBJ1-4 and V is TRBV9, with 11 bases aligning to TRBD1. CDR1 is SGDLS, CDR2 YYNGEE, per germline. This CDR3 is 15 amino acids long. After removal of 3 bases from V and 7 bases from J, the junction contained 5 bases not matched to a gene. This CDR3 is CASSERDRGTEKLFF. The CDR3 nucleotides read TGTGCCAGCAGCGAACGGGACAGGGGGACTGAAAAACTGTTTTTT.

This chain joins TRBV19 and TRBJ2-2; no clear D gene. Germline-derived CDR1 and CDR2 are LNHDA and SQIVND (reference sequence). V lost 3 bases and J 6 bases, leaving 11 bases between the germline ends. The CDR3 length is 14 residues. This CDR3 is CASSILLGAGELFF. CDR3 nucleotide sequence: TGTGCCAGTAGTATCCTTCTAGGCGCCGGGGAGCTGTTTTTT.

The rearrangement joins TRBV7-8 to TRBJ2-3; 9 bases align to TRBD1. J lost 2 bases, V lost 6 bases, and 12 bases had no gene match. The V gene's germline CDR1 is SGHVS and CDR2 FQNEAQ. This CDR3 region has 17 residues. The CDR3 DNA is TGTGCCAGCAGGCAAACAGGGGGCTCTCCCATCACAGATACGCAGTATTTT. Its protein is CASRQTGGSPITDTQYF.

This clone was seen only once. The chain couples TRBV5-6 to TRBJ2-6; D perhaps matches TRBD1 (6 bases). The germline V gene has CDR1 SGHDT and CDR2 YYEEEE. CDR3 length: 16 amino acids. V was clipped by 1 base and J by 3 bases, with 11 bases between them. The CDR3 is CASSLLGAGGANVLTF. DNA of the CDR3: TGTGCCAGCAGCTTGCTGGGGGCGGGTGGGGCCAACGTCCTGACTTTC.

The CDR3: CASRDRQERGKLFF. DNA for the CDR3: TGTGCCAGCAGGGACCGACAGGAGCGGGGAAAACTGTTTTTT. The chain has TRBV3-1 (or the pseudogene TRBV3-2) and TRBJ1-4; D may be TRBD1 (6 bases). The CDR3 runs 14 residues. Germline values: CDR1 LGHDT, CDR2 YNNKEL (reference sequence). Trimming removed 6 bases from V and 10 bases from J, with 18 bases in between.

The chain joins TRBV27 to TRBJ2-1; the match to TRBD2 covers 10 bases. Germline values: CDR1 MNHEY, CDR2 SMNVEV (reference sequence). Trimming cost V 5 bases and J 9 bases; bases outside gene matches: 4. The CDR3 has 13 residues. CDR3 residues: CASSGLAGAEQFF. For the CDR3, the DNA is TGTGCCAGCAGTGGGCTAGCGGGAGCTGAGCAGTTCTTC.

The chain carries TRBV13 and TRBJ2-1, with TRBD2 matching over 7 bases. This CDR3 has 12 residues. With V trimmed by 2 bases and J by 10 bases, 2 bases remained unmatched. Germline V gene sequence: CDR1 PRHDT, CDR2 FYEKMQ (reference sequence). The CDR3 sequence is CASSLFGGEQFF. Written as DNA, the CDR3 is TGTGCCAGCAGCTTATTCGGGGGGGAGCAGTTCTTC.

The chain is built from TRBV5-1 and TRBJ2-3, with 7 nucleotides matching TRBD1. The germline gives CDR1 SGHRS, CDR2 YFSETQ. This CDR3 has 15 residues. With 1 base clipped from V and 3 bases from J, the junction kept 5 bases outside the gene matches. The DNA for the CDR3 is TGCGCCAGCAGCTTGATGACAGGGAGTACAGATACGCAGTATTTT. Its translation is CASSLMTGSTDTQYF.

This clone was observed once. The V gene is TRBV7-3, the J gene TRBJ2-7, with D unresolved. The CDR3 runs 13 residues. V lost 2 bases and J lost 1, with 6 bases in between. Germline-derived CDR1 and CDR2 are SGHTA and FQGTGA. This chain's CDR3 is CASSLLPSYEQYF. CDR3 nucleotide sequence: TGTGCCAGCAGCTTACTTCCTTCCTACGAGCAGTACTTC.

This clone was detected a few times. The J gene is TRBJ2-2, the V gene TRBV7-3; 9 nucleotides align to TRBD1. This CDR3 region has 15 residues. Germline V gene data show CDR1 as SGHTA and CDR2 as FQGTGA. The V and J ends lost 5 bases and 4 bases, in that order; junction bases with no gene match: 5. This chain's CDR3 is CASSPGQGSTGELFF. The CDR3 region has the DNA TGTGCCAGCAGCCCTGGACAGGGGTCCACCGGGGAGCTGTTTTTT.

This rearrangement joins TRBV3-1 (or the pseudogene TRBV3-2) to TRBJ1-3, with 8 nucleotides matching TRBD1. The germline gives CDR1 LGHDT, CDR2 YNNKEL (reference sequence). V was pared by 0 bases and J by 6 bases, with 10 bases of the junction left unmatched. The CDR3 covers 17 residues. The CDR3 nucleotides are TGTGCCAGCAGCCAAGACACAGGGGGTAGTTTTGAAAACACCATATATTTT. As protein: CASSQDTGGSFENTIYF.

The chain joins TRBV18 to TRBJ2-7; D might be TRBD2 (5 bases). Between the trimmed V and J ends, which lost 0 bases and 7 bases, there was a span of 10 bases. The V gene's germline CDR1 is KGHSH and CDR2 LQKENI. The CDR3 consists of 13 residues. The CDR3 protein is CASSPPGLPEQYF. CDR3 coding DNA: TGTGCCAGCTCACCACCCGGACTCCCGGAGCAGTACTTC.

The rearrangement uses TRBV2 and TRBJ1-1; tentatively, D is TRBD1 (5 bases). The CDR3 consists of 15 residues. Germline lookup yields CDR1 SNHLY and CDR2 FYNNEI. Trimming left V 5 bases short and J 3 bases short, with 16 bases between. The DNA of the CDR3 is TGTGCCAGCAGTACAGGACACCCGAGCTACACTGAAGCTTTCTTT. It is translated as CASSTGHPSYTEAFF.

This rearrangement joins TRBV7-8 to TRBJ2-5; 8 bases align to TRBD2. CDR1 and CDR2 from the germline V gene are SGHVS and FQNEAQ. This CDR3 contains 15 residues. With V trimmed by 6 bases and J by 1 base, 7 bases remained unmatched. The CDR3 loop is CASRLRLASQETQYF. CDR3 bases: TGTGCCAGCAGACTCAGACTAGCGAGCCAAGAGACCCAGTACTTC.